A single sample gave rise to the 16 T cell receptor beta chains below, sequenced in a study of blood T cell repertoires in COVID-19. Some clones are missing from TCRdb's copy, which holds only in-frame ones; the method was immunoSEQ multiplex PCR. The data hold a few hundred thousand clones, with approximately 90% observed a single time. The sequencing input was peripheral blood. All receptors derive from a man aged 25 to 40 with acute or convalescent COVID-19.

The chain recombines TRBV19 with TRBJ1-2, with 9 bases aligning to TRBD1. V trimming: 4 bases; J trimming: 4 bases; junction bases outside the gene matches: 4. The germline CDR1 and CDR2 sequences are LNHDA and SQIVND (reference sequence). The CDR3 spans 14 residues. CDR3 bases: TGTGCCAGTAGTAAGGGACAGGGAGCCTATGGCTACACCTTC. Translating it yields CASSKGQGAYGYTF.

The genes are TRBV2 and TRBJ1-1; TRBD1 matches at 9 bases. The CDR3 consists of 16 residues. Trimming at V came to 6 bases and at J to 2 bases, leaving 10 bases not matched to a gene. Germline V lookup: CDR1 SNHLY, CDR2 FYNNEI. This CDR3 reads CASRVEDRGFNTEAFF. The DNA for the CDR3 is TGTGCCAGCAGGGTAGAGGACAGGGGATTTAACACTGAAGCTTTCTTT.

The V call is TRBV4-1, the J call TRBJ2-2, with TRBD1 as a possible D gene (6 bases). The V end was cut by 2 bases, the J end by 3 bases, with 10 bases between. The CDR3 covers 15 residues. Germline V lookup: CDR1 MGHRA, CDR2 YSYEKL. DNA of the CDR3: TGCGCCAGCAGCCAATTGACAGGACACACCGGGGAGCTGTTTTTT. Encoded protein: CASSQLTGHTGELFF.

CDR3 sequence (DNA): TGTGCCAGCAGCTTATTGCGAGAGACCCAGTACTTC. It specifies CASSLLRETQYF. This chain joins TRBV7-2 and TRBJ2-5; D unclear. CDR3 length: 12 residues. Germline V CDR1 and CDR2: SGHTA, FQGNSA. V lost 2 bases and J 4 bases, leaving 5 bases between the germline ends.

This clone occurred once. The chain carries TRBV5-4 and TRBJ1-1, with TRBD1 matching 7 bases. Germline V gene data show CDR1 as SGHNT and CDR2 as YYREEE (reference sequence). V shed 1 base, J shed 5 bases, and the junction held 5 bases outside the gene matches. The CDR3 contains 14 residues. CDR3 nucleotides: TGTGCCAGCAGCTTGAAGACAGGGTGGACTGAAGCTTTCTTT. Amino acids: CASSLKTGWTEAFF.

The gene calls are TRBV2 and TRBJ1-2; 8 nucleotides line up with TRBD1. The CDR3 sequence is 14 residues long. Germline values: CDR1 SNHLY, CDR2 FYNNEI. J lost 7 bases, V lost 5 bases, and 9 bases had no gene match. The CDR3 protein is CASSSDRAFVGYTF. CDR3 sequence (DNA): TGTGCCAGCAGTTCGGACAGGGCATTTGTTGGCTACACCTTC.

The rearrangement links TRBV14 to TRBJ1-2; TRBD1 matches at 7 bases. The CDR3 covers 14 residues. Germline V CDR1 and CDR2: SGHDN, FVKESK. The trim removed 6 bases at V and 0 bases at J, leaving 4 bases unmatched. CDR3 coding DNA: TGTGCCAGCAGGGGACAGCTAGCTAACTATGGCTACACCTTC. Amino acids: CASRGQLANYGYTF.

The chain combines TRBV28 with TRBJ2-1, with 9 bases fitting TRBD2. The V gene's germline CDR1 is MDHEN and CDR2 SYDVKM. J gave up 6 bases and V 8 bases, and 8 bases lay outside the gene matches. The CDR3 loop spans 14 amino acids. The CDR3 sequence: CASAAGGRFNEQFF. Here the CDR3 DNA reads TGTGCCAGCGCTGCGGGGGGGAGATTCAATGAGCAGTTCTTC.

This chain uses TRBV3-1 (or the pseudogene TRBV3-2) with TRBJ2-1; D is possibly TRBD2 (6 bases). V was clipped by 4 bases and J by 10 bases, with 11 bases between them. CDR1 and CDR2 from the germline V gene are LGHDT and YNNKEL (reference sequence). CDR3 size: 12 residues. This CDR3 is CASSRLGGEQFF. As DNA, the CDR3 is TGTGCCAGCAGCCGCCTGGGAGGAGAGCAGTTCTTC.

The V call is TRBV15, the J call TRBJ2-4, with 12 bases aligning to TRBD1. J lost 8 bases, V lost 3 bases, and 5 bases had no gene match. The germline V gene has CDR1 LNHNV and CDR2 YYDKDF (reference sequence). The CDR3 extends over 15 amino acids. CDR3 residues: CATSRAGTGGHIQYF. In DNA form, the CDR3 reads TGTGCCACCAGCAGGGCCGGGACAGGGGGCCACATTCAGTACTTC.

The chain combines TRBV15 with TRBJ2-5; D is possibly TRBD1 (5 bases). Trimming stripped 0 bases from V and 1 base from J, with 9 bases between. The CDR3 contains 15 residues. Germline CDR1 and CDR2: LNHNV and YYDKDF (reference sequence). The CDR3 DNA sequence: TGTGCCACCAGCAGAGATGGACAATTCCAAGAGACCCAGTACTTC. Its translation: CATSRDGQFQETQYF.

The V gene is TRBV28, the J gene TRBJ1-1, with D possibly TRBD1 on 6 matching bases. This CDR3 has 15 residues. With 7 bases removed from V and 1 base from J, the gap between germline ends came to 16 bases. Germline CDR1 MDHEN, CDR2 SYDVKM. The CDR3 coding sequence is TGTGCCAGCATCCTCCAGGGGTCGCGGAACACTGAAGCTTTCTTT. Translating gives CASILQGSRNTEAFF.

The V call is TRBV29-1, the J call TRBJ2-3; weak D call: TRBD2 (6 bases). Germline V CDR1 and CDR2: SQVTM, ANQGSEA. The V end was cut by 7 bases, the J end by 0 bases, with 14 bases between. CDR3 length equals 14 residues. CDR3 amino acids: CSDLKGTSTDTQYF. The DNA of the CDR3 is TGCAGCGACCTGAAGGGGACTAGCACAGATACGCAGTATTTT.

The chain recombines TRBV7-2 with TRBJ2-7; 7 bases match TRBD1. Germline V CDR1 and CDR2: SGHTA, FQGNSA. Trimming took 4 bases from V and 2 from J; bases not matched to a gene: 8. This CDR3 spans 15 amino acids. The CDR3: CASSSIQGITYEQYF. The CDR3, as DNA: TGTGCCAGCAGCTCGATACAGGGGATAACCTACGAGCAGTACTTC.

The DNA for the CDR3 is TGCAGCGGGGCCGTGGGCGGGAGGGGCGCAGATACGCAGTATTTT. This sequence encodes CSGAVGGRGADTQYF. The V call is TRBV29-1, the J call TRBJ2-3, with 9 bases identical to TRBD2. The CDR3 spans 15 residues. V shed 7 bases, J shed 4 bases, and the junction held 12 bases outside the gene matches. Germline V CDR1 and CDR2: SQVTM, ANQGSEA.

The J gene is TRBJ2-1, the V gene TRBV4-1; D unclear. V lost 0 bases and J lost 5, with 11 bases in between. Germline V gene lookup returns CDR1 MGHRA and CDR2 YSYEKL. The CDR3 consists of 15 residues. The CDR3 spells CASSQDLGLHNEQFF. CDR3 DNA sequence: TGCGCCAGCAGCCAAGATTTGGGCCTGCACAATGAGCAGTTCTTC.